The 2 T cell receptor beta chains in this list originate from one sample, sequenced in a study of tumor and adjacent non-tumor tissue in lung cancer listed by TCRdb under 2018. Libraries were built with multiplex PCR. Sequencing was carried out with an Illumina HiSeq 2500. TCRbeta libraries were built by three rounds of nested PCR using primers (Table S4), following protocols modified from ARM-PCR. TCRdb trimmed public reads at Q25 via fastp, called clones via MiXCR and kept in-frame beta chains. Each entry merges the rows of one CDR3 protein and shows their most common DNA and genes. The sample table records 50,000 to 60,000 distinct CDR3 sequences; 60% to 80% of these occur just once. The ten largest make up 20% to 30% of the sample. RNA was isolated from bulk unsorted tissue, and RNA quality was assessed with a NanoDrop ND-1000 and an Agilent 2100. The normal lung samples consisted of distant non-tumor tissue collected more than 3 cm from the tumor edge.

The sequenced sample was distant non-tumor lung tissue. Receptors originate from a woman aged 55 to 70 with non-small cell lung cancer.

The rearrangement links TRBV6-1 to TRBJ1-6; 8 positions match TRBD1. The CDR3 contains 15 residues. The trim removed 7 bases at V and 8 bases at J, leaving 10 bases unmatched. The germline gives CDR1 MNHNS, CDR2 SASEGT. As DNA, the CDR3 is TGTGCCAGCATTGCTGCAGGGGGCGTTTATTCACCCCTCCACTTT. It is translated as CASIAAGGVYSPLHF.

This sequence joins TRBV5-1 and TRBJ2-7; 9 bases are shared with TRBD1. The length of the CDR3 is 15 residues. The ends lost 4 bases at V and 6 bases at J; junction bases unmatched: 11. Germline CDR1 and CDR2: SGHRS and YFSETQ. The CDR3 region has the DNA TGCGCCAGCAGCCGGGGAGGACAGGGGAGCGTCGAGCAGTACTTC. It encodes CASSRGGQGSVEQYF.